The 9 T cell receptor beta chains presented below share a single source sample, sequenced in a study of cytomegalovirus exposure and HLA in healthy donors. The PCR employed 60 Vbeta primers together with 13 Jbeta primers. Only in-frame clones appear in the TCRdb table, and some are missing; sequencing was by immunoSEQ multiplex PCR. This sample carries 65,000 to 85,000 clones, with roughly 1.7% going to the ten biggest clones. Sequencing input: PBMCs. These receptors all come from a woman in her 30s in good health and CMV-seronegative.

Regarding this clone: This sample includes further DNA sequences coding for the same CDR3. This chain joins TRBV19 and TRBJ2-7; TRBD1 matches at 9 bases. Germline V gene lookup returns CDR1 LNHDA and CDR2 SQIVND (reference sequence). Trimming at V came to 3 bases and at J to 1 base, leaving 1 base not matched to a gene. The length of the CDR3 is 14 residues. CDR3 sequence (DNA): TGTGCCAGTAGTATCGGGACAGGGTCCTACGAGCAGTACTTC. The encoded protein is CASSIGTGSYEQYF.

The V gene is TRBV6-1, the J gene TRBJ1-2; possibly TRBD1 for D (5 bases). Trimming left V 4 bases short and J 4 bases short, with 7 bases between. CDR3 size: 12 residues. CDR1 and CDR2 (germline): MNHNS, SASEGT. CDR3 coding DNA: TGTGCCAGCAGTGGGACACTCTATGGCTACACCTTC. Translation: CASSGTLYGYTF.

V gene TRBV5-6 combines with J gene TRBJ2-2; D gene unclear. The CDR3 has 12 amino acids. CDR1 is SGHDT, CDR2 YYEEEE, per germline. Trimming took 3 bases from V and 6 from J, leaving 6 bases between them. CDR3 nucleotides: TGTGCCAGCAGCTCTCGTCCCGGGGAGCTGTTTTTT. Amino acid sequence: CASSSRPGELFF.

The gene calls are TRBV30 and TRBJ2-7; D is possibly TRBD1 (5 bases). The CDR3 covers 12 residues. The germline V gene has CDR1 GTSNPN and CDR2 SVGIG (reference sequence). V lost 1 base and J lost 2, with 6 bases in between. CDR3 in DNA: TGTGCCTGGAGTGGGACAACCTACGAGCAGTACTTC. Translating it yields CAWSGTTYEQYF. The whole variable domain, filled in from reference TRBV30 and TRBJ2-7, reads SQTIHQWPATLVQPVGSPLSLECTVEGTSNPNLYWYRQAAGRGLQLLFYSVGIGQISSEVPQNLSASRPQDRQFILSSKKLLLSDSGFYLCAWSGTTYEQYFGPGTRLTVT.

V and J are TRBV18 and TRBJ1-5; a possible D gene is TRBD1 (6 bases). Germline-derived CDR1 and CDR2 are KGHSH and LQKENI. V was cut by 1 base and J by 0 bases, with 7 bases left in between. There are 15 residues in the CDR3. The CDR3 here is CASSPQGDSNQPQHF. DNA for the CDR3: TGTGCCAGCTCACCACAGGGGGATAGCAATCAGCCCCAGCATTTT.

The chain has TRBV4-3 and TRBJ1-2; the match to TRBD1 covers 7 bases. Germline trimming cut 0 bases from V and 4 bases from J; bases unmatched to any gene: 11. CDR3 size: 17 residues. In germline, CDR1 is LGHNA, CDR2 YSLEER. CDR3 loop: CASSQDARDSGGYGYTF. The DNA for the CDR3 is TGCGCCAGCAGCCAAGACGCCCGGGACAGCGGAGGCTATGGCTACACCTTC.

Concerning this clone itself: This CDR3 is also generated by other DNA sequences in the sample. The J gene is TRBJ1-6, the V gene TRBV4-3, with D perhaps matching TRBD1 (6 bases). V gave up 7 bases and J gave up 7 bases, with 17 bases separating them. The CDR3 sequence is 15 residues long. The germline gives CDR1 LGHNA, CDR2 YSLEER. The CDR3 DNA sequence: TGCGCCAGCACCCCTAATTGGCAGGGGAATTCACCCCTCCACTTT. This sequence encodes CASTPNWQGNSPLHF.

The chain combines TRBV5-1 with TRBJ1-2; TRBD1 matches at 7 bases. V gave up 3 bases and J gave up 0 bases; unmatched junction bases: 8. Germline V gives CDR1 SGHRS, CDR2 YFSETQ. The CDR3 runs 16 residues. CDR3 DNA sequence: TGCGCCAGCAGCTCGTACCTGACAGGGTCTAACTATGGCTACACCTTC. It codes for CASSSYLTGSNYGYTF.

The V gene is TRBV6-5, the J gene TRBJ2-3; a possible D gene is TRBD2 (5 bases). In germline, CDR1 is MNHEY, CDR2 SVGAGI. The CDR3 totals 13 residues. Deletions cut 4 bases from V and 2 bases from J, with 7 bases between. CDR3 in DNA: TGTGCCAGCAGTTCCGACTACACAGATACGCAGTATTTT. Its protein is CASSSDYTDTQYF.